This T cell receptor (beta chain) was obtained from a study of CD8+CD57+ T cells in acquired aplastic anemia. Ten or more counts support this clonotype. CDR3 and TCR beta VDJ profiling relied on a genomic DNA template. Via MiXCR, TCRdb re-called the reads, giving one row per CDR3 protein. The sample has about 150,000 distinct CDR3 sequences, just over 50% seen once. V was trimmed by 1 base and J by 6 bases, leaving 13 bases between them. The CDR3 runs to 15 residues. Germline V CDR1 and CDR2: SEHNR, FQNEAQ (reference sequence). For sequencing, patients were chosen who had shown expansion of CD8+CD57+ cells by flow cytometry.

The rearrangement uses TRBV7-9 and TRBJ1-5; D uncertain. Sequenced sample: sorted CD4+, CD8+, or CD8+CD57+ T cells (not recorded which) from PBMCs. The receptor was derived from a human donor with aplastic anemia. In nucleotides, the CDR3 is TGTGCCAGCAGCTTAGAACAGTCTGGCCCTCAGCCCCAGCATTTT. As protein: CASSLEQSGPQPQHF.